This T cell receptor (beta chain) emerged from a study of shared clonotypes between healthy human individuals. Across the study: Each donor's CD8 memory used one plate, CD8 naive two, each CD4 subset three.

Produced via immunoSEQ multiplex PCR; TCRdb's table is partial and in-frame only. The sample holds around 700,000 clones, 92% seen once. V gave up 3 bases and J gave up 6 bases, with 15 bases separating them. Germline-derived CDR1 and CDR2 are MNHEY and SMNVEV (reference sequence). The CDR3 length is 15 residues. Terminally differentiated effector memory CD45RA+ cells were excluded by CCR7 positive selection of CD45RO-negative cells. The specimen sequenced was naive CD8+ T cells sorted from blood. The TCR comes from a man aged 25-40 years in good health. The chain carries TRBV27 and TRBJ2-1, with D possibly matching TRBD1 (5 bases). As DNA, the CDR3 is TGTGCCAGCAGTTTTCAGGCAGGGTGGCTCAATGAGCAGTTCTTC. Its protein is CASSFQAGWLNEQFF.